These T cell receptor beta chains were read from a single sample in a study of control samples from healthy donors and cancer patients. Libraries were prepared by immunoSEQ multiplex PCR; TCRdb keeps only in-frame clonotypes and omits some of them. The repertoire includes under 150,000 clones, nearly 90% of them detected once, and about 7.9% sits in the top ten. Sequencing was done on a sample of PBMCs. These receptors all come from a man between 45 and 60 years old with head and neck cancer. Both conserved end residues are part of each CDR3. D genes are given only for firm matches. Expanded clones get a size class; other rows say once, few or many, or leave the size out.

J	D	size	V	length	CDR3	DNA
TRBJ1-5	-	-	TRBV19	14	CASSIGRLNQPQHF	TGTGCCAGTAGTATCGGGCGACTTAATCAGCCCCAGCATTTT
TRBJ2-1	TRBD2	-	TRBV9	16	CASSVVTSGSLHEQFF	TGTGCCAGCAGCGTAGTGACTAGCGGGAGCCTTCATGAGCAGTTCTTC
TRBJ2-7	TRBD2	-	TRBV5-4	14	CASSEGLAEYEQYF	TGTGCCAGCTCCGAAGGACTAGCAGAATACGAGCAGTACTTC
TRBJ2-3	-	-	TRBV10-2	16	CASSESRGGSTDTQYF	TGCGCCAGCAGTGAGTCAAGAGGTGGGAGCACAGATACGCAGTATTTT
TRBJ2-1	TRBD2	-	TRBV5-1	13	CASSLGLANEQFF	TGCGCCAGCAGCCTGGGACTAGCGAATGAGCAGTTCTTC
TRBJ2-2	-	-	TRBV5-1	13	CASSFWGTGELFF	TGCGCCAGCAGCTTTTGGGGGACCGGGGAGCTGTTTTTT
TRBJ2-1	TRBD2	-	TRBV6-1	15	CASSERGGGVIEQFF	TGTGCCAGCAGTGAACGCGGCGGGGGAGTTATAGAGCAGTTCTTC
TRBJ2-1	-	-	TRBV6-6	13	CATSLGLGNEQFF	TGTGCCACCTCGCTAGGGCTGGGCAATGAGCAGTTCTTC
TRBJ2-1	-	-	TRBV9	13	CASSVVLASEQFF	TGTGCCAGCAGCGTAGTCCTAGCGTCTGAGCAGTTCTTC
TRBJ2-5	TRBD2	-	TRBV11-2	15	CASSLEAGGAETQYF	TGTGCCAGCAGCTTAGAAGCCGGGGGGGCGGAGACCCAGTACTTC
TRBJ1-4	-	-	TRBV2	13	CAGIQGANEKLFF	TGTGCCGGTATACAGGGAGCTAATGAAAAACTGTTTTTT
TRBJ1-1	-	-	TRBV27	13	CASSPVINTEAFF	TGTGCCAGCAGCCCGGTTATAAACACTGAAGCTTTCTTT
TRBJ1-2	-	-	TRBV19	17	CASSISHYGVHSYGYTF	TGTGCCAGTAGTATAAGCCACTACGGAGTACACTCCTATGGCTACACCTTC
TRBJ1-4	TRBD1	few	TRBV6-1	15	CASSERRQGGEKLFF	TGTGCCAGCAGTGAAAGGCGACAGGGTGGCGAAAAACTGTTTTTT
TRBJ2-7	TRBD1	once	TRBV12-3/TRBV12-4	13	CASSFDRVVEQYF	TGTGCCAGCAGTTTTGACAGGGTGGTCGAGCAGTACTTC
TRBJ2-5	-	once	TRBV12-3/TRBV12-4	13	CASSLVRGETQYF	TGTGCCAGCAGTTTAGTAAGGGGAGAGACCCAGTACTTC
TRBJ1-1	-	-	TRBV11-3	13	CASSVGLRTEAFF	TGTGCCAGCAGCGTAGGTCTAAGGACTGAAGCTTTCTTT
TRBJ2-3	-	-	TRBV12-3/TRBV12-4	12	CASRAGTDTQYF	TGTGCCAGCAGGGCGGGGACAGATACGCAGTATTTT
TRBJ2-2	TRBD1	-	TRBV2	15	CASSARQGNTGELFF	TGTGCCAGCAGTGCTCGACAGGGAAACACCGGGGAGCTGTTTTTT
TRBJ2-1	-	-	TRBV21-1	14	CASAQAGGYNEQFF	TGTGCCAGCGCCCAGGCGGGAGGGTACAATGAGCAGTTCTTC
TRBJ1-1	-	few	TRBV30	14	CAWTPGRGDTEAFF	TGTGCCTGGACCCCGGGGCGGGGGGACACTGAAGCTTTCTTT
TRBJ2-1	TRBD2	-	TRBV5-1	15	CASSLAGGAYNEQFF	TGCGCCAGCAGCTTGGCGGGGGGAGCCTACAATGAGCAGTTCTTC
TRBJ1-5	-	-	TRBV7-9	15	CASSSGTSSNQPQHF	TGTGCCAGCAGCTCTGGGACATCGAGCAATCAGCCCCAGCATTTT
TRBJ1-3	-	-	TRBV20-1	14	CSASSASSGNTIYF	TGCAGTGCTAGTTCCGCCAGTTCTGGAAACACCATATATTTT
TRBJ2-7	TRBD1	-	TRBV29-1	12	CSVRPDRDEQYF	TGCAGCGTTCGACCGGACAGGGACGAGCAGTACTTC
TRBJ1-4	-	-	TRBV6-5	15	CASRRGNGHNEKLFF	TGTGCCAGCAGGAGGGGAAACGGACATAATGAAAAACTGTTTTTT
TRBJ2-1	-	-	TRBV5-1	14	CASSLAGRVNEQFF	TGCGCCAGCAGCTTGGCCGGAAGGGTGAATGAGCAGTTCTTC
TRBJ2-3	-	-	TRBV6-5	14	CASSLGGIADTQYF	TGTGCCAGCAGTCTAGGGGGGATCGCAGATACGCAGTATTTT
TRBJ2-1	-	-	TRBV5-1	16	CASSLPLGTVYNEQFF	TGCGCCAGCAGCTTGCCCCTCGGGACGGTGTACAATGAGCAGTTCTTC
TRBJ1-1	-	-	TRBV28	14	CASSTFGGNTEAFF	TGTGCCAGCAGCACCTTCGGGGGCAACACTGAAGCTTTCTTT
TRBJ2-1	TRBD1	-	TRBV27	13	CASSHRGRDEQFF	TGTGCCAGCAGTCACAGGGGGCGGGATGAGCAGTTCTTC
TRBJ1-2	TRBD1	-	TRBV10-2	14	CASSPRGTGGTGTF	TGCGCCAGCAGTCCCAGGGGGACAGGGGGCACTGGTACCTTC
TRBJ2-1	TRBD2	-	TRBV28	19	CASSMTSGRVESSYNEQFF	TGTGCCAGCAGTATGACTAGCGGGAGGGTCGAAAGCTCCTACAATGAGCAGTTCTTC
TRBJ2-1	TRBD1	-	TRBV29-1	14	CSVEFRDSDNEQFF	TGCAGCGTTGAATTCCGGGACAGTGACAATGAGCAGTTCTTC
TRBJ2-5	TRBD2	-	TRBV7-2	15	CASSGRTSGQETQYF	TGTGCCAGCAGCGGCCGGACTAGCGGCCAAGAGACCCAGTACTTC
TRBJ2-2	-	-	TRBV5-4	12	CASSIDTGELFF	TGTGCCAGCAGCATAGACACCGGGGAGCTGTTTTTT
TRBJ2-3	TRBD2	-	TRBV25-1	15	CASSTGLAETDTQYF	TGTGCCAGCAGTACGGGACTAGCGGAAACAGATACGCAGTATTTT
TRBJ2-7	TRBD1	-	TRBV5-1	15	CASSPATGTAYEQYF	TGCGCCAGCAGCCCCGCCACCGGGACAGCCTACGAGCAGTACTTC